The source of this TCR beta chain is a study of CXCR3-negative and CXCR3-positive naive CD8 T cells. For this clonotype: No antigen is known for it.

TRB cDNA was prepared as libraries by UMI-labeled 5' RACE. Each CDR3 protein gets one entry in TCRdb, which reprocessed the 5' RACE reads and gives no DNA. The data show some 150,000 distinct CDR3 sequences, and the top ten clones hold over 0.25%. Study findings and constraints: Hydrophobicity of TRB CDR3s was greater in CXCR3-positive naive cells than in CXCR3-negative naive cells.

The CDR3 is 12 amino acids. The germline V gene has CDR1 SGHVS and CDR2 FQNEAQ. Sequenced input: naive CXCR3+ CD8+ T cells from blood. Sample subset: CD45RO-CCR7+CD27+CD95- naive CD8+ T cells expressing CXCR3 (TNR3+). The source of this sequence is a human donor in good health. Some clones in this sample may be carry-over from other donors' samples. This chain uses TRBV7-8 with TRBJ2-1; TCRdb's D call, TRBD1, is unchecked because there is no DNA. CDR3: CASSFTGTEQFF.